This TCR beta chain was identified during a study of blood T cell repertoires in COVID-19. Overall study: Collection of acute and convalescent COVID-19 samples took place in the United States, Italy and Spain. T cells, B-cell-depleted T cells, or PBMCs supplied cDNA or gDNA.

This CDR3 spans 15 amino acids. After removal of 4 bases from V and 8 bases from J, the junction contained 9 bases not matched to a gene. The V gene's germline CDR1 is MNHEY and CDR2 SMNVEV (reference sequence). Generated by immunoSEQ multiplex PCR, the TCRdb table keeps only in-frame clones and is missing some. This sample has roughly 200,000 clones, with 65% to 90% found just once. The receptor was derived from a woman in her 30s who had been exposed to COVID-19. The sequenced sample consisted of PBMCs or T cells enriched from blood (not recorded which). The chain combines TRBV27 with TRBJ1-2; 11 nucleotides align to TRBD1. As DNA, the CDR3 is TGTGCCAGCAGTTCACGGGACAGGGGGTTAGGGGGCTACACCTTC. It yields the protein CASSSRDRGLGGYTF.